The clone carrying this T cell receptor beta chain showed up just a few times. This specimen belongs to a study of shared clonotypes between healthy human individuals. This CDR3 comprises 15 residues. The germline CDR1 and CDR2 sequences are SGHNT and YYREEE (reference sequence). Trimming removed 4 bases at V and 5 bases at J, with 18 bases between. Measured with immunoSEQ multiplex PCR; TCRdb has only the in-frame clones, and not every one. Of over 950,000 clones listed, 60% to 85% were seen once; the top ten hold roughly 0.82%. The sample taken for sequencing was memory CD4+ T cells from PBMCs. Specified subset: CD45RA-negative fraction. The receptor was derived from a man between 18 and 35 years old in good health. Some clones in this sample may be carry-over from other donors' samples. The rearrangement uses TRBV5-4 and TRBJ2-5; no reliable D call. CDR3 coding DNA: TGTGCCAGCAGCGCAAGCCATTCCCAAGGGGAGACCCAGTACTTC. Translation gives CASSASHSQGETQYF.